Listed here are 29 T cell receptor beta chains from one sample, sequenced in a study of T cell responses to AZD1222 COVID-19 vaccine. Measured with immunoSEQ multiplex PCR; TCRdb has only the in-frame clones, and not every one. The sample gives 150,000 or so clones, approximately 95% of which show up once; more than 0.85% is in the top ten. The material was peripheral blood, obtained on day 0 of MenACWY control vaccination. These receptors all stem from an adult in good health.

Only a few counts were recorded for this clone. The genes are TRBV7-2 and TRBJ1-1; tentative D call: TRBD1 (5 bases). In germline, CDR1 is SGHTA, CDR2 FQGNSA. There are 13 residues in the CDR3. V was clipped by 7 bases and J by 2 bases, with 11 bases between them. The CDR3 protein is CASKGQINTEAFF. The CDR3 DNA reads TGTGCCAGCAAAGGACAAATTAACACTGAAGCTTTCTTT.

The chain couples TRBV11-3 to TRBJ2-7; D is unresolved. The CDR3 sequence is 13 residues long. The V gene lost 1 base and the J gene lost 0 bases, with 4 bases spanning the gap. Germline lookup yields CDR1 SGHNT and CDR2 YENEEA. Here the CDR3 reads CASSLGSSYEQYF. The CDR3 DNA follows: TGTGCCAGCAGCTTAGGGAGCTCCTACGAGCAGTACTTC.

This chain uses TRBV5-1 with TRBJ1-1; D remains unclear. CDR1 is SGHRS and CDR2 is YFSETQ in the germline V gene. This CDR3 contains 14 residues. V shed 0 bases and J shed 0 bases, with 6 bases lying between them. The CDR3 region is CASSLDSLNTEAFF. Here the CDR3 DNA reads TGCGCCAGCAGCTTGGACAGCTTGAACACTGAAGCTTTCTTT.

This chain connects TRBV3-1 (or the pseudogene TRBV3-2) to TRBJ1-2; D unresolved. The CDR3 loop spans 12 amino acids. Per germline, CDR1 LGHDT and CDR2 YNNKEL (reference sequence). Here the CDR3 DNA reads TGTGCTAGCCCCCCCGGACTCTATGGCTACACCTTC. Translating gives CASPPGLYGYTF.

This chain joins TRBV5-1 and TRBJ2-1; 7 bases agree with TRBD2. The germline gives CDR1 SGHRS, CDR2 YFSETQ. The CDR3 has 14 amino acids. With 3 bases clipped from V and 9 bases from J, the junction kept 9 bases outside the gene matches. CDR3 protein: CASSSYRLAGEQFF. The DNA of the CDR3 is TGCGCCAGCAGCTCTTACCGACTAGCCGGTGAGCAGTTCTTC.

This sequence joins TRBV7-6 and TRBJ2-7, with TRBD2 matching 9 bases. The CDR3 contains 17 residues. Germline CDR1 and CDR2: SGHVS and FNYEAQ. The V segment lost 3 bases and the J segment 0 bases; nucleotides outside the gene matches: 9. CDR3 amino acids: CASSLLTSGSSSYEQYF. Written as DNA, the CDR3 is TGTGCCAGCAGCTTGCTTACTAGCGGGTCCAGCTCCTACGAGCAGTACTTC.

This chain links TRBV7-8 with TRBJ1-1, with 8 bases lining up with TRBD1. V shed 0 bases and J 3 bases; nucleotides not matched to a gene: 9. The germline CDR1 and CDR2 sequences are SGHVS and FQNEAQ. The CDR3 sequence is 17 residues long. The CDR3 nucleotides are TGTGCCAGCAGCTTAGCACTACAACAGGGGGGATACACTGAAGCTTTCTTT. Its translation is CASSLALQQGGYTEAFF.

This chain's CDR3 is CASSDPQGRNSPLHF. The CDR3 nucleotides are TGTGCCAGCAGTGACCCACAGGGAAGGAATTCACCCCTCCACTTT. This chain links TRBV2 with TRBJ1-6, with D possibly matching TRBD1 (6 bases). The CDR3 sequence is 15 residues long. The germline V gene has CDR1 SNHLY and CDR2 FYNNEI. V dropped 3 bases and J dropped 7 bases, with 13 bases sitting between them.

The table lists this clone with a few counts. CDR3: CASSESEGRATANTEAFF. CDR3 bases: TGCGCCAGCAGTGAGTCAGAAGGAAGGGCTACCGCGAACACTGAAGCTTTCTTT. The chain has TRBV10-1 and TRBJ1-1; D not certain. Germline V CDR1 and CDR2: WNHNN, SYGVQD (reference sequence). The CDR3 extends over 18 amino acids. Trimming removed 0 bases at V and 1 base at J, with 18 bases between.

The rearrangement links TRBV7-3 to TRBJ1-5; D is unclear. With 0 bases removed from V and 8 bases from J, the gap between germline ends came to 8 bases. The CDR3 contains 13 residues. Germline CDR1 and CDR2: SGHTA and FQGTGA. In DNA, the CDR3 is TGTGCCAGCAGCTTAACATCTGAGAAGCCCCAGCATTTT. It encodes CASSLTSEKPQHF. The variable domain in full, completed from reference TRBV7-3 and TRBJ1-5, reads GAGVSQTPSNKVTEKGKYVELRCDPISGHTALYWYRQSLGQGPEFLIYFQGTGAADDSGLPNDRFFAVRPEGSVSTLKIQRTERGDSAVYLCASSLTSEKPQHFGDGTRLSIL.

The chain recombines TRBV7-9 with TRBJ1-6; TRBD1 matches 12 bases. V trimming: 6 bases; J trimming: 10 bases; junction bases outside the gene matches: 4. Germline V gives CDR1 SEHNR, CDR2 FQNEAQ (reference sequence). The CDR3 runs 14 residues. CDR3 region: CASRGTGGESPLHF. The CDR3 DNA follows: TGTGCCAGCAGGGGGACAGGGGGCGAATCACCCCTCCACTTT.

The genes are TRBV27 and TRBJ2-7; tentatively, D is TRBD1 (5 bases). CDR1 is MNHEY, CDR2 SMNVEV, per germline (reference sequence). The CDR3 is made up of 15 amino acids. Between the trimmed V and J ends, which lost 3 bases and 3 bases, there was a span of 15 bases. The DNA of the CDR3 is TGTGCCAGCAGTTTCTCGATGGCAGGGATCTACGAGCAGTACTTC. It translates to CASSFSMAGIYEQYF.

This chain connects TRBV5-4 to TRBJ1-6; the D is unclear. V lost 0 bases to trimming and J lost 11 bases, with 6 bases between them. Germline assignment: CDR1 SGHNT and CDR2 YYREEE (reference sequence). This CDR3 has 12 residues. CDR3 nucleotide sequence: TGTGCCAGCAGCTTGGGATCGGCACCCCTCCACTTT. Translated: CASSLGSAPLHF.

The genes are TRBV20-1 and TRBJ1-1; D gene unclear. This CDR3 region has 11 residues. V shed 5 bases and J shed 11 bases, with 15 bases lying between them. CDR1 and CDR2 from the germline V gene are DFQATT and SNEGSKA (reference sequence). The CDR3 protein is CSAASSTSAFF. CDR3 DNA: TGCAGTGCTGCTTCCTCCACATCGGCTTTCTTT.

The chain carries TRBV5-1 and TRBJ1-2; D not certain. Trimming took 0 bases from V and 5 from J, leaving 8 bases between them. This CDR3 region has 13 residues. Germline V CDR1 and CDR2: SGHRS, YFSETQ. The CDR3 region is CASSLETEYGYTF. CDR3 nucleotides: TGCGCCAGCAGCTTGGAAACAGAGTATGGCTACACCTTC.

The chain uses TRBV5-6 and TRBJ2-3; a weak D match, TRBD1 (7 bases). V was cut by 0 bases and J by 2 bases, with 13 bases left in between. The CDR3 is made up of 16 amino acids. Germline V gene sequence: CDR1 SGHDT, CDR2 YYEEEE. The CDR3 is CASSLGRRGATDTQYF. In nucleotides, the CDR3 is TGTGCCAGCAGCTTGGGTCGCAGGGGGGCCACAGATACGCAGTATTTT.

The V call is TRBV29-1, the J call TRBJ2-3; 8 nucleotides match TRBD1. CDR1 and CDR2 from the germline V gene are SQVTM and ANQGSEA. The CDR3 runs to 13 residues. V was pared by 4 bases and J by 5 bases, with 5 bases of the junction left unmatched. The CDR3 spells CSVGTGFGDTQYF. The CDR3 DNA follows: TGCAGCGTTGGGACAGGGTTCGGAGATACGCAGTATTTT.

This rearrangement joins TRBV25-1 to TRBJ1-2, with TRBD1 identical over 10 bases. The trim removed 8 bases at V and 0 bases at J, leaving 0 bases unmatched. There are 13 residues in the CDR3. Looked up from germline, CDR1 is MGHDK and CDR2 is SYGVNS. In DNA form, the CDR3 reads TGTGCCAGCGGACAGGGGGCTAACTATGGCTACACCTTC. Protein: CASGQGANYGYTF.

This chain joins TRBV28 and TRBJ1-4; D remains unclear. V lost 4 bases, J lost 6 bases, and 3 bases lay in between. This CDR3 has 11 residues. Germline-derived CDR1 and CDR2 are MDHEN and SYDVKM. The CDR3 is CASSYHEKLFF. In nucleotides, the CDR3 is TGTGCCAGCAGTTATCATGAAAAACTGTTTTTT. The variable domain in full, completed from reference TRBV28 and TRBJ1-4, reads DVKVTQSSRYLVKRTGEKVFLECVQDMDHENMFWYRQDPGLGLRLIYFSYDVKMKEKGDIPEGYSVSREKKERFSLILESASTNQTSMYLCASSYHEKLFFGSGTQLSVL.

This rearrangement joins TRBV28 to TRBJ1-2; D gene ambiguous. V shed 2 bases and J shed 2 bases, with 15 bases lying between them. CDR1 and CDR2 from the germline V gene are MDHEN and SYDVKM. The CDR3 consists of 16 residues. The CDR3 DNA is TGTGCCAGCAGTTTAAGGTCCGGGTATGGAAACTATGGCTACACCTTC. Translating gives CASSLRSGYGNYGYTF.

The rearrangement uses TRBV28 and TRBJ2-1; 8 positions match TRBD1. The length of the CDR3 is 14 residues. Germline V gives CDR1 MDHEN, CDR2 SYDVKM. Trimming at V came to 3 bases and at J to 6 bases, leaving 4 bases not matched to a gene. CDR3 amino acids: CASSLTGVGNEQFF. The CDR3 coding sequence is TGTGCCAGCAGTTTGACAGGGGTCGGCAATGAGCAGTTCTTC.

V usage is TRBV1 and J usage is TRBJ2-4; the tabulated D call, TRBD1, remains unverified against the DNA. TRBV1 is noted as a pseudogene. The CDR3 totals 17 residues. The CDR3 reads CTSSQNRQDLAKNIQYF. The DNA of the CDR3 is TGCACCAGCAGCCAAAACCGACAGGACCTAGCCAAAAACATTCAGTACTTC.

V and J are TRBV4-1 and TRBJ2-3; a possible D gene is TRBD1 (6 bases). The CDR3 is made up of 17 amino acids. Germline values: CDR1 MGHRA, CDR2 YSYEKL. V was shortened by 0 bases and J by 3 bases, with 16 bases between the two germline ends. The CDR3 is CASSQDGTLSGTDTQYF. DNA of the CDR3: TGCGCCAGCAGCCAAGATGGGACACTCTCAGGGACAGATACGCAGTATTTT.

This clone was recorded once. The chain recombines TRBV4-1 with TRBJ2-7; 8 nucleotides align to TRBD2. Germline loops: CDR1 MGHRA, CDR2 YSYEKL. V shed 4 bases, J shed 4 bases, and the junction held 6 bases outside the gene matches. The CDR3 has 14 amino acids. CDR3 loop: CASSPPGTRYEQYF. The CDR3 DNA reads as TGCGCCAGCAGCCCCCCAGGGACTAGGTACGAGCAGTACTTC.

In this sample, this clone turned up once. V is TRBV6-5 and J is TRBJ2-1; 9 bases are shared with TRBD1. Germline trimming cut 7 bases from V and 2 bases from J; bases unmatched to any gene: 6. The germline CDR1 and CDR2 sequences are MNHEY and SVGAGI. This CDR3 comprises 15 residues. The CDR3 reads CASKGQGQTYNEQFF. In DNA, the CDR3 is TGTGCCAGCAAGGGACAGGGTCAAACCTACAATGAGCAGTTCTTC.

This chain connects TRBV15 to TRBJ1-2; D not certain. The CDR3 loop spans 15 amino acids. Germline V lookup: CDR1 LNHNV, CDR2 YYDKDF (reference sequence). V was pared by 0 bases and J by 7 bases, with 15 bases between. CDR3 in amino acids: CATSRDKEGLFGYTF. CDR3 bases: TGTGCCACCAGCAGAGATAAGGAAGGACTCTTTGGCTACACCTTC.

The V call is TRBV13, the J call TRBJ2-3, with unresolved D. V lost 0 bases, J lost 6 bases, and 13 bases lay in between. The CDR3 consists of 15 residues. Germline V gives CDR1 PRHDT, CDR2 FYEKMQ (reference sequence). The CDR3, as DNA: TGTGCCAGCAGCTTAGGATGGGTGGACCCCGATACGCAGTATTTT. This sequence encodes CASSLGWVDPDTQYF.

The V gene is TRBV5-1, the J gene TRBJ1-3; D is uncertain. The V end was cut by 0 bases, the J end by 0 bases, with 7 bases between. There are 15 residues in the CDR3. The germline V gene has CDR1 SGHRS and CDR2 YFSETQ. The CDR3 sequence: CASSLVSGSGNTIYF. CDR3 nucleotides: TGCGCCAGCAGCTTGGTGTCAGGCTCTGGAAACACCATATATTTT.

The chain carries TRBV15 and TRBJ1-1, with D perhaps TRBD1 (5 bases). The V end was cut by 0 bases, the J end by 9 bases, with 8 bases between. Germline loops: CDR1 LNHNV, CDR2 YYDKDF (reference sequence). CDR3 length equals 12 residues. CDR3 in DNA: TGTGCCACCAGCAGAGATACGGGGCAAGCTTTCTTT. Residues: CATSRDTGQAFF.